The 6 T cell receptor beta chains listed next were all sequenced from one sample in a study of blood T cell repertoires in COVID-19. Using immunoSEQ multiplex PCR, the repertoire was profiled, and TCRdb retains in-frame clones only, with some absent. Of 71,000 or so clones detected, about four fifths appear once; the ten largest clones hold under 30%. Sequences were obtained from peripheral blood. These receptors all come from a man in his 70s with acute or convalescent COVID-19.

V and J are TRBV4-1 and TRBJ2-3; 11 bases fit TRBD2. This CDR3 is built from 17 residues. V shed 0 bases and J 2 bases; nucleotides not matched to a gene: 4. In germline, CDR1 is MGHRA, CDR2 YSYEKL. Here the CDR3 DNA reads TGCGCCAGCAGCCAAGAACTAGCGGGAGCTACCACAGATACGCAGTATTTT. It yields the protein CASSQELAGATTDTQYF.

CDR3 DNA: TGTGCCTGGGCCCCAGCGGACAGGGGTCGAGGTGGCTACACCTTC. Translation: CAWAPADRGRGGYTF. This sequence joins TRBV30 and TRBJ1-2, with 9 bases matching TRBD1. Germline CDR1 reads GTSNPN; CDR2 reads SVGIG (reference sequence). The V segment lost 5 bases and the J segment 7 bases; nucleotides outside the gene matches: 14. The CDR3 is 15 amino acids. Full variable domain (rest looked up from reference TRBV30 and TRBJ1-2): SQTIHQWPATLVQPVGSPLSLECTVEGTSNPNLYWYRQAAGRGLQLLFYSVGIGQISSEVPQNLSASRPQDRQFILSSKKLLLSDSGFYLCAWAPADRGRGGYTFGSGTRLTVV.

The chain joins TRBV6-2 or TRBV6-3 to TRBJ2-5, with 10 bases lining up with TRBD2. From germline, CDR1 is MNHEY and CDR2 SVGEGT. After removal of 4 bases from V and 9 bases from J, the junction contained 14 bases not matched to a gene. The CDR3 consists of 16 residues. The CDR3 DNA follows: TGTGCCAGCAGTTCACAGCGGGAGGGCCCCTCGGTCCCCCAGTACTTC. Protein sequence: CASSSQREGPSVPQYF.

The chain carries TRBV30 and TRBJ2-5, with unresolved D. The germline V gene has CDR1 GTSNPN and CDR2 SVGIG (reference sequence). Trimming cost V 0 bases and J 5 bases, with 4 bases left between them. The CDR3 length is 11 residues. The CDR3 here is CAWSVQETQYF. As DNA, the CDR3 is TGTGCCTGGAGTGTTCAGGAGACCCAGTACTTC.

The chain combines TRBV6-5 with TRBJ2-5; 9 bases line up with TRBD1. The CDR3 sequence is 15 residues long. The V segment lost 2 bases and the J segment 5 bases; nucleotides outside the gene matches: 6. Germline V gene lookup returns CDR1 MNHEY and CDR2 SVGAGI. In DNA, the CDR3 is TGTGCCAGCAGTTACGGGGACAGGGTGGGGGAGACCCAGTACTTC. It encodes CASSYGDRVGETQYF.

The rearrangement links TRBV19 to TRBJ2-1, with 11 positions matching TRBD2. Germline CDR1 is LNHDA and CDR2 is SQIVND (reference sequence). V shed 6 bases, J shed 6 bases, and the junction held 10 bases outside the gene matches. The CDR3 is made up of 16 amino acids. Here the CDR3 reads CASRPLAGGTGNEQFF. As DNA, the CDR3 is TGTGCCAGTAGACCCCTAGCGGGAGGAACAGGCAATGAGCAGTTCTTC.